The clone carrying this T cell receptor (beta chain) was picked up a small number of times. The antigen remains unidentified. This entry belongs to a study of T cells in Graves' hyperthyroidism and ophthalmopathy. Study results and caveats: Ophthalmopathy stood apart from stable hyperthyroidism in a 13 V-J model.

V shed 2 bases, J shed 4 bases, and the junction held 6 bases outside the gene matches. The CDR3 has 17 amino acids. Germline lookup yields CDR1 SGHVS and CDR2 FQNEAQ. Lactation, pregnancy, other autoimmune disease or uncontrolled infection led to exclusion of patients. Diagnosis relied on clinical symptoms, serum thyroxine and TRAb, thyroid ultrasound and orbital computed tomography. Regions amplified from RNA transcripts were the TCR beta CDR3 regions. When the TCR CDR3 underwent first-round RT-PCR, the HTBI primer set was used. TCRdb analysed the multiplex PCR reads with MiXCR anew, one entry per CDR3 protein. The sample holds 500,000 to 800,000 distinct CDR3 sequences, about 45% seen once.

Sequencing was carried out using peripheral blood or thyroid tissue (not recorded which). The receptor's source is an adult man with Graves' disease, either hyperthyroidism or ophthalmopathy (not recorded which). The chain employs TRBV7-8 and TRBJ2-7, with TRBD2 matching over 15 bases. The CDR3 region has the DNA TGTGCCAGCAGCTTACCCGGGACTAGCGGGGGGAAGTACGAGCAGTACTTC. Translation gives CASSLPGTSGGKYEQYF.